This T cell receptor beta chain was profiled in a study of chemoradiotherapy in HPV16-positive cancers. General study results and limits: Functional assays defining HPV-specific T cells used only a couple of HPV16-positive patients. Non-HPV-specific T cells did not expand in tumors during treatment, whereas candidate HPV-specific clones and E7-related motifs did.

A remark on this clone: Antigen specificity is unknown.

Libraries were prepared by immunoSEQ multiplex PCR; TCRdb keeps only in-frame clonotypes and omits some of them. Among 17,000 or so clones listed, more than 90% were seen once. The CDR3 extends over 13 amino acids. Germline CDR1 and CDR2: SGHKS and YYEKEE (reference sequence). The V and J ends lost 0 bases and 6 bases respectively, with 10 bases between them. The chain recombines TRBV5-5 with TRBJ2-7; D uncertain. This TCR derives from a human donor with HPV-associated anogenital cancer. The starting material was blood, obtained from a patient who underwent chemoradiotherapy. CDR3 loop: CASSLASAAEQYF. CDR3 DNA sequence: TGTGCCAGCAGCTTGGCCTCGGCGGCCGAGCAGTACTTC.